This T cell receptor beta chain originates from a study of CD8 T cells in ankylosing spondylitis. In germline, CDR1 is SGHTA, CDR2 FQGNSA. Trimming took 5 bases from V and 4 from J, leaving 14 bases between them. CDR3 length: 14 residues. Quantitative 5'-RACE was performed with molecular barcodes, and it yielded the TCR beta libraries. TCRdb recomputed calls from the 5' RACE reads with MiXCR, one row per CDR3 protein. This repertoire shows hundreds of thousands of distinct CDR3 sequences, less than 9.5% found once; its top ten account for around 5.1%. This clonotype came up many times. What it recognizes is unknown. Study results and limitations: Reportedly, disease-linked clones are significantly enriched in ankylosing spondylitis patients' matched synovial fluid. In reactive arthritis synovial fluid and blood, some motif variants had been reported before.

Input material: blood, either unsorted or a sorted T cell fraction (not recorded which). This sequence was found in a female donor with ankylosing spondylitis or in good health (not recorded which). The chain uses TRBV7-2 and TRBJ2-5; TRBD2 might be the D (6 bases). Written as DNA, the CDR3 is TGTGCCAGCAGCCTGATGGCGGGGTTAGAGACCCAGTACTTC. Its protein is CASSLMAGLETQYF.